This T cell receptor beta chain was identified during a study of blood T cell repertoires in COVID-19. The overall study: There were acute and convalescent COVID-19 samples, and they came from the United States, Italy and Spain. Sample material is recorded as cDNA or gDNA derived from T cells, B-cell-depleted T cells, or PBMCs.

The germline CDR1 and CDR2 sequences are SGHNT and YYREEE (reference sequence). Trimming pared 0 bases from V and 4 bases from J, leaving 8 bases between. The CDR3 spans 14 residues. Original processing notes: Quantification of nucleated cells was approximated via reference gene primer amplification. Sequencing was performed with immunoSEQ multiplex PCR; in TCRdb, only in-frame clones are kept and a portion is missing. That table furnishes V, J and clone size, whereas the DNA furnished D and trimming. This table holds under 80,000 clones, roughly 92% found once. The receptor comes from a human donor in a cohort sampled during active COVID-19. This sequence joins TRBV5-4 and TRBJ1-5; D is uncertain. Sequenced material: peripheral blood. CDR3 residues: CASSLGGKNQPQHF. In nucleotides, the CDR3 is TGTGCCAGCAGCTTGGGAGGTAAGAATCAGCCCCAGCATTTT.